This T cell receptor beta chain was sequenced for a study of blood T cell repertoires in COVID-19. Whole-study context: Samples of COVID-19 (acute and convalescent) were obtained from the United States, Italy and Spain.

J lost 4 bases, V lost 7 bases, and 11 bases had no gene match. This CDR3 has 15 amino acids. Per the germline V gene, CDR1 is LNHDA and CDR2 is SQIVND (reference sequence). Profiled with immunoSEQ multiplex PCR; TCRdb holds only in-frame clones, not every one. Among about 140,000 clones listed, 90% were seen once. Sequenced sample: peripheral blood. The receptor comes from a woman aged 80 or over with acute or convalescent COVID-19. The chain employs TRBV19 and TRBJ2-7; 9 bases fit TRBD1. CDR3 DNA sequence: TGTGCCAGTACCTCCTCTGAGACAGGGGGGTACGAGCAGTACTTC. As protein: CASTSSETGGYEQYF.